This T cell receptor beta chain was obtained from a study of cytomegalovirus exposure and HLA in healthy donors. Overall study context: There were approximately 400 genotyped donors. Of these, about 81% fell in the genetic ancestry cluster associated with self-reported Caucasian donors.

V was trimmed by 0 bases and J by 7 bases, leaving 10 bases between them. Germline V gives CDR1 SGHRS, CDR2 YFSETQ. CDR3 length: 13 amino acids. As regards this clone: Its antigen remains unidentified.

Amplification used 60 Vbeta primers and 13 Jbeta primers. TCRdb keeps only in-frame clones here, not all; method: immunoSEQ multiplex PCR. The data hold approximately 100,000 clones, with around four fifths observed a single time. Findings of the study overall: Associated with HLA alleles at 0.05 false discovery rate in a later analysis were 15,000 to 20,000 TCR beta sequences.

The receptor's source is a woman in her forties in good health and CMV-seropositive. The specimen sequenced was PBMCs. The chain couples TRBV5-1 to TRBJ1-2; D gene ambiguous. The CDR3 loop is CASSLAGLSGYTF. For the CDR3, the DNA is TGCGCCAGCAGCTTGGCTGGCTTAAGTGGCTACACCTTC. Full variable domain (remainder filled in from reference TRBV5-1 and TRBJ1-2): KAGVTQTPRYLIKTRGQQVTLSCSPISGHRSVSWYQQTPGQGLQFLFEYFSETQRNKGNFPGRFSGRQFSNSRSEMNVSTLELGDSALYLCASSLAGLSGYTFGSGTRLTVV.